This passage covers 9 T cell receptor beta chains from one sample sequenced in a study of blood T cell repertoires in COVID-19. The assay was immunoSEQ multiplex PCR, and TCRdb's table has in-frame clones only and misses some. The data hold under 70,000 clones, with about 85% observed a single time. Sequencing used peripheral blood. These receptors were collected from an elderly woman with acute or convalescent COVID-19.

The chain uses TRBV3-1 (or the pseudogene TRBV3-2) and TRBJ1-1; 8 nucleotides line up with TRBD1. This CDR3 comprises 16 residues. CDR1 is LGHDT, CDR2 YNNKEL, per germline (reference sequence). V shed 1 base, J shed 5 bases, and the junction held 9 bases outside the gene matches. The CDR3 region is CASSQADTGGRTEAFF. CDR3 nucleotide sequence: TGTGCCAGCAGCCAAGCGGACACAGGGGGAAGGACTGAAGCTTTCTTT.

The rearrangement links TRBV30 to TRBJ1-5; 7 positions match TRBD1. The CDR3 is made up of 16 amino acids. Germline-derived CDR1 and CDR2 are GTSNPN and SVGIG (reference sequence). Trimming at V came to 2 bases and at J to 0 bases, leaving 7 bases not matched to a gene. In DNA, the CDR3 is TGTGCCTGGAGTTCTAAACAGGGGTATAGCAATCAGCCCCAGCATTTT. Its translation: CAWSSKQGYSNQPQHF. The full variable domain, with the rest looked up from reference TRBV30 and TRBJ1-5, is SQTIHQWPATLVQPVGSPLSLECTVEGTSNPNLYWYRQAAGRGLQLLFYSVGIGQISSEVPQNLSASRPQDRQFILSSKKLLLSDSGFYLCAWSSKQGYSNQPQHFGDGTRLSIL.

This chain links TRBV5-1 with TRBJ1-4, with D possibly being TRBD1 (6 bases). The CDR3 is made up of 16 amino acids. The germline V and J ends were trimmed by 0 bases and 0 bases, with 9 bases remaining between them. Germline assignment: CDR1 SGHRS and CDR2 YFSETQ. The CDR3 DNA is TGCGCCAGCAGCTTGGGACAGGTTGCAACTAATGAAAAACTGTTTTTT. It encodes CASSLGQVATNEKLFF.

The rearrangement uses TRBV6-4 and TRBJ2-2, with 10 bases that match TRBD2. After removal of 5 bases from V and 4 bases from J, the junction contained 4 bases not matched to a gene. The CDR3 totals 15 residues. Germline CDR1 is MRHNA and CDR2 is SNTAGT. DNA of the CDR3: TGTGCCAGCAGTTCACTAGCGGGGAGCACCGGGGAGCTGTTTTTT. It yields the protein CASSSLAGSTGELFF.

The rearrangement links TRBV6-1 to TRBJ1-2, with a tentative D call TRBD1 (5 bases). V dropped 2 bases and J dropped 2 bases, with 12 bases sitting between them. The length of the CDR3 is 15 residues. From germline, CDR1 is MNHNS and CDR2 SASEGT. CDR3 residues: CASSELQVPNYGYTF. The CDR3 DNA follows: TGTGCCAGCAGTGAACTACAGGTGCCAAACTATGGCTACACCTTC.

This CDR3 is CASSLSPENYGYTF. Here the CDR3 DNA reads TGTGCCAGCAGTTTAAGTCCCGAGAACTATGGCTACACCTTC. This rearrangement joins TRBV28 to TRBJ1-2; no reliable D call. Germline CDR1 and CDR2: MDHEN and SYDVKM. V dropped 2 bases and J dropped 2 bases, with 9 bases sitting between them. The CDR3 totals 14 residues.

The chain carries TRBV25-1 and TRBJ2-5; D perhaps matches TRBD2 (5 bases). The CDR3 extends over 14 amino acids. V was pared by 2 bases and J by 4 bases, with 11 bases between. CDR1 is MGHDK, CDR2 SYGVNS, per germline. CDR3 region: CASSEPSRVETQYF. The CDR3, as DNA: TGTGCCAGCAGTGAACCTAGCCGGGTAGAGACCCAGTACTTC.

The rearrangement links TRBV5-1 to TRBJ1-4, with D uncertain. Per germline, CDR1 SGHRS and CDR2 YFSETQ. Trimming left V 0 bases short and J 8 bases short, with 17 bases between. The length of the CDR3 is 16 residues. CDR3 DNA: TGCGCCAGCAGCTTGGCCGCCATTCCAGGAAGAGAAAAACTGTTTTTT. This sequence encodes CASSLAAIPGREKLFF. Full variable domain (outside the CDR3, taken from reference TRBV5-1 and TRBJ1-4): KAGVTQTPRYLIKTRGQQVTLSCSPISGHRSVSWYQQTPGQGLQFLFEYFSETQRNKGNFPGRFSGRQFSNSRSEMNVSTLELGDSALYLCASSLAAIPGREKLFFGSGTQLSVL.

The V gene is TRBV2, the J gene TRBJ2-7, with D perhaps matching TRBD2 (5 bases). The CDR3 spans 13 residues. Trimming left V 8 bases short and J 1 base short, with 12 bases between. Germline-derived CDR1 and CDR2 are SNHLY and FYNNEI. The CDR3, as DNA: TGTGCCAGCGTGGCGGGCCTTTCCTACGAGCAGTACTTC. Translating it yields CASVAGLSYEQYF.